This T cell receptor (beta chain) derives from a study of follicular helper T cells after annual influenza vaccination. Time point denoted: 2015-2016 season, 7 days after influenza vaccination. Subjects lived in the community and lacked influenza vaccine within the prior 6 months. The germline V gene has CDR1 SEHNR and CDR2 FQNEAQ (reference sequence). J gave up 4 bases and V 5 bases, and 9 bases lay outside the gene matches. The CDR3 spans 15 residues. General study points: Each annual vaccination recalled recurring oligoclonal ICOS+CD38+ cTfh clonotypes.

The protocol was immunoSEQ multiplex PCR, while the TCRdb copy is restricted to in-frame clones and leaves out a portion. This table holds approximately 5,700 clones, 84% found once. About this clone itself: The antigen is unknown.

This TCR came from an adult who received the influenza vaccine. The chain has TRBV7-9 and TRBJ2-7; 9 bases are shared with TRBD1. Sequences were derived from CXCR5+ CD38- circulating T follicular helper cells from blood, sampled 7 days after influenza vaccination. Sample subset: circulating Tfh, non-naive CD4+CXCR5+PD-1+ (ICOS+CD38+ or ICOS-CD38-). The CDR3 spells CASSQGTGRRYEQYF. In DNA, the CDR3 is TGTGCCAGCAGCCAGGGGACAGGGAGACGGTACGAGCAGTACTTC.